The clone carrying this TCR beta chain has at least ten counts. Its antigen is unidentified. The CDR3 sequence is 14 residues long. V was pared by 5 bases and J by 2 bases, with 7 bases of the junction left unmatched. The germline V gene has CDR1 SGHRS and CDR2 YFSETQ. The entry originates in a study of cytotoxic CD8 clonotypes in ibrutinib-treated CLL. Study findings and constraints: Age-matched healthy donor levels were exceeded by baseline clonality, which tracked circulating CD8+ T-cell counts.

Assay: immunoSEQ multiplex PCR; the TCRdb copy retains only in-frame clones and omits some. The sample carries tens of thousands of clones, roughly 50% recorded once. This chain uses TRBV5-1 with TRBJ2-7; 7 positions match TRBD1. This specimen was PBMCs, taken after 24 months of ibrutinib treatment. The sequence was collected from a human donor with chronic lymphocytic leukemia. CDR3 coding DNA: TGCGCCAGCAGTCCGGACAGGTACCCCTACGAGCAGTACTTC. Translated: CASSPDRYPYEQYF. Supplemented by reference TRBV5-1 and TRBJ2-7, the full variable domain reads KAGVTQTPRYLIKTRGQQVTLSCSPISGHRSVSWYQQTPGQGLQFLFEYFSETQRNKGNFPGRFSGRQFSNSRSEMNVSTLELGDSALYLCASSPDRYPYEQYFGPGTRLTVT.